Sequencing of this T cell receptor beta chain was carried out in a study of shared clonotypes between healthy human individuals. Study-level information: The cohort had two women and a few men, ages 18 to 49. Each donor's CD4 naive and CD4 memory cells filled three plates apiece, CD8 naive two, and CD8 memory one.

Repertoires were generated with immunoSEQ multiplex PCR, while TCRdb's copy carries only in-frame clones and drops some. The sample includes around 2,000,000 clones, just under 95% of them seen just once. As regards this clone: Its target is not known.

Study-level points and caveats: Naive CD4 clonotype sharing across four donors was around 5%. Estimated richness values were generally larger in naive subsets than in memory subsets.

Naive CD8 cells lacked CD45RO and underwent positive selection for CCR7, leaving out terminally differentiated effector memory CD45RA+ cells. The CDR3 consists of 18 residues. V dropped 4 bases and J dropped 7; count of bases not matched to a gene: 18. In germline, CDR1 is SGHAT, CDR2 FQNNGV. The receptor's source is a man aged 18 to 30 in good health. The sample consisted of naive CD8+ T cells sorted from blood. This rearrangement joins TRBV11-2 to TRBJ2-1; 8 bases line up with TRBD2. CDR3 DNA sequence: TGTGCCAGCAGCTCCGCCGGAGGGACCAGCGGGAGATGGAATGAGCAGTTCTTC. As protein: CASSSAGGTSGRWNEQFF.